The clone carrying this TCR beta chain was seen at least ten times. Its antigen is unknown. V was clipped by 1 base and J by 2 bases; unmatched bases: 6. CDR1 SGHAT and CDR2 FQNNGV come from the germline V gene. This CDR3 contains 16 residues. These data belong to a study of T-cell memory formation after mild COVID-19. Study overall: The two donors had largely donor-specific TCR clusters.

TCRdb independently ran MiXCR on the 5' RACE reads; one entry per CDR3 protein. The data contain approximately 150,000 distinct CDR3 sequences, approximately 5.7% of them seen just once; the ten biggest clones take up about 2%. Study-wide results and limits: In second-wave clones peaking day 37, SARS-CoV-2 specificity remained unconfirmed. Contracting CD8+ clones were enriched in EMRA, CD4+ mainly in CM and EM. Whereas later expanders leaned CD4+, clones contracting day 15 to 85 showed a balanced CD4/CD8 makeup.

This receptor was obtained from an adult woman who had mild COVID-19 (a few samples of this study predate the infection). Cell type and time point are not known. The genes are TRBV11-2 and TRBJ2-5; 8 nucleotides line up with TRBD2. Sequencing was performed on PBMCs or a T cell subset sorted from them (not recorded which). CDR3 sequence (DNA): TGTGCCAGCAGCTTAGTGGGCGGGGGGCCTCAAGAGACCCAGTACTTC. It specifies CASSLVGGGPQETQYF.